Presented here are 22 T cell receptor beta chains from one specimen sequenced in a study of blood T cells in healthy people across ages. A J-beta primer mix and a sample-barcoded 5' primer were used in a second PCR of roughly 6 to 11 cycles. TCRdb independently ran MiXCR on the 5' RACE reads; one entry per CDR3 protein. The sample consists of 1.5 million to 1.9 million distinct CDR3 sequences, about 45% of them appearing once. The sample taken for sequencing was blood. These receptors were obtained from a woman between 18 and 30 years old in good health.

This CDR3 reads CASSFPGQATDTQYF. CDR3 nucleotide sequence: TGTGCCAGCAGTTTTCCGGGACAGGCGACAGATACGCAGTATTTT. V and J are TRBV12-3 or TRBV12-4 and TRBJ2-3; TRBD1 matches 8 bases. CDR3 size: 15 residues. V gave up 3 bases and J gave up 3 bases; unmatched junction bases: 5.

This clonotype appeared a few times. The rearrangement links TRBV10-3 to TRBJ1-4; D unclear. Trimming pared 7 bases from V and 0 bases from J, leaving 6 bases between. Germline V gene sequence: CDR1 ENHRY, CDR2 SYGVKD. The CDR3 has 13 amino acids. The CDR3 sequence: CAINQATNEKLFF. CDR3 DNA sequence: TGTGCCATCAACCAGGCAACTAATGAAAAACTGTTTTTT.

This clonotype was seen a few times. V usage is TRBV2 and J usage is TRBJ2-1, with D uncertain. Germline assignment: CDR1 SNHLY and CDR2 FYNNEI. V gave up 1 base and J gave up 1 base, with 11 bases separating them. The CDR3 length is 16 residues. This CDR3 is CASSEELPISYNEQFF. DNA of the CDR3: TGTGCCAGCAGTGAAGAACTACCTATTTCCTACAATGAGCAGTTCTTC.

In this sample, this clonotype turned up a few times. V is TRBV10-3 and J is TRBJ2-5; 8 bases are shared with TRBD1. This CDR3 spans 15 amino acids. Germline-derived CDR1 and CDR2 are ENHRY and SYGVKD. V trimming: 6 bases; J trimming: 1 base; junction bases outside the gene matches: 7. CDR3 amino acids: CAISVTGGPQETQYF. The CDR3 coding sequence is TGTGCCATCAGCGTTACAGGGGGTCCCCAAGAGACCCAGTACTTC.

This clonotype has more than one count but fewer than ten. This chain uses TRBV6-1 with TRBJ1-5; D is possibly TRBD1 (5 bases). Germline-derived CDR1 and CDR2 are MNHNS and SASEGT. CDR3 length: 15 residues. V lost 5 bases and J 3 bases, leaving 14 bases between the germline ends. CDR3 sequence: CASSPSGTDNQPQHF. The CDR3 coding sequence is TGTGCCAGCAGTCCCTCCGGGACCGACAATCAGCCCCAGCATTTT.

The chain combines TRBV27 with TRBJ2-3, with D maybe TRBD1 (7 bases). The CDR3 covers 16 residues. Trimming stripped 3 bases from V and 4 bases from J, with 17 bases between. Germline V CDR1 and CDR2: MNHEY, SMNVEV (reference sequence). CDR3 in DNA: TGTGCCAGCAGTTTCAGGGGGGACGTTCCGGCAGATACGCAGTATTTT. Amino acid sequence: CASSFRGDVPADTQYF.

This sequence joins TRBV6-2 or TRBV6-3 and TRBJ2-1; D gene unclear. The J call may be wrong; the DNA end is better matched by TRBJ2-7. This CDR3 is 13 amino acids long. Germline assignment: CDR1 MNHEY and CDR2 SVGEGT. The CDR3 is CASMIGSYNEQYF. DNA for the CDR3: TGTGCCAGCATGATTGGTTCCTACAATGAGCAGTACTTC.

The rearrangement joins TRBV18 to TRBJ2-3, with D uncertain. Trimming stripped 2 bases from V and 0 bases from J, with 15 bases between. The CDR3 is made up of 17 amino acids. The germline gives CDR1 KGHSH, CDR2 LQKENI. The chain's CDR3 is CASSPSVAATSTDTQYF. The CDR3 nucleotides are TGTGCCAGCTCACCATCCGTGGCAGCCACTAGCACAGATACGCAGTATTTT.

The V and J genes are TRBV9 and TRBJ2-7, with D uncertain. Germline CDR1 and CDR2: SGDLS and YYNGEE. The CDR3 is made up of 14 amino acids. Trimming took 3 bases from V and 4 from J, leaving 14 bases between them. The CDR3 loop is CASSETVPAYEQYF. The CDR3 bases are TGTGCCAGCAGCGAGACGGTACCGGCATACGAGCAGTACTTC.

This clonotype showed up many times. CDR3 protein: CASSQEGIAGGYNEQFF. The CDR3 DNA follows: TGCGCCAGCAGCCAAGAAGGCATAGCGGGGGGATACAATGAGCAGTTCTTC. The rearrangement links TRBV4-3 to TRBJ2-1, with TRBD2 identical over 10 bases. CDR1 and CDR2 (germline): LGHNA, YSLEER. The CDR3 has 17 residues. Unmatched junction bases numbered 6, after V lost 0 bases and J lost 4 bases.

The sample holds a few counts of this clonotype. This rearrangement joins TRBV20-1 to TRBJ2-7, with D uncertain. V was cut by 0 bases and J by 7 bases, with 10 bases left in between. This CDR3 has 12 amino acids. Looked up from germline, CDR1 is DFQATT and CDR2 is SNEGSKA (reference sequence). The DNA of the CDR3 is TGCAGTGCTAGAGATCTTTACAATGAGCAGTACTTC. Translated, it gives CSARDLYNEQYF.

This clonotype showed up just a few times. This sequence joins TRBV12-5 and TRBJ1-5; possible D gene TRBD1, 6 bases. The CDR3 has 17 residues. Germline V gene sequence: CDR1 LGHNT, CDR2 FRNRAP. Trimming left V 1 base short and J 2 bases short, with 15 bases between. Written as DNA, the CDR3 is TGTGCTAGTGGTTTGGCCGGGGGCGGGAGACGCAATCAGCCCCAGCATTTT. Its translation is CASGLAGGGRRNQPQHF.

This clonotype has a handful of counts. The V call is TRBV9, the J call TRBJ2-5, with D perhaps TRBD1 (5 bases). Judging by the DNA end, TRBJ2-7 fits better; the J call may be wrong. The germline gives CDR1 SGDLS, CDR2 YYNGEE. CDR3 length equals 14 residues. The CDR3 coding sequence is TGTGCCAGCAGCGTAGGACCAGGGAACTTCGAGCAGTACTTC. Amino acid sequence: CASSVGPGNFEQYF.

The chain joins TRBV20-1 to TRBJ2-3, with D possibly being TRBD1 or TRBD2 (5 bases each). The CDR3 is 13 residues long. V gave up 6 bases and J gave up 6 bases, with 16 bases separating them. CDR1 and CDR2 from the germline V gene are DFQATT and SNEGSKA (reference sequence). The CDR3 sequence is CSAPGPGSDTQYF. CDR3 nucleotides: TGCAGTGCACCGGGACCCGGGTCTGATACGCAGTATTTT.

The chain recombines TRBV28 with TRBJ1-2; 9 bases line up with TRBD1. CDR1 and CDR2 from the germline V gene are MDHEN and SYDVKM. CDR3 size: 13 residues. Unmatched junction bases numbered 6, after V lost 6 bases and J lost 7 bases. The CDR3 DNA is TGTGCCAGCAGCTCTACAGGGGGCTCTGGCTACACCTTC. This encodes CASSSTGGSGYTF.

The J gene is TRBJ2-3, the V gene TRBV3-1; TRBD1 might be the D (6 bases). CDR1 is LGHDT and CDR2 is YNNKEL in the germline V gene (reference sequence). Between the trimmed V and J ends, which lost 3 bases and 1 base, there was a span of 14 bases. The length of the CDR3 is 16 residues. CDR3 in DNA: TGTGCCAGCAGCCATGGACTGGGGGCGGGCACAGATACGCAGTATTTT. Translating it yields CASSHGLGAGTDTQYF.

The sample holds a few counts of this clonotype. This sequence joins TRBV6-2 or TRBV6-3 and TRBJ2-5; TRBD2 agrees at 8 bases. V was clipped by 7 bases and J by 5 bases; unmatched bases: 15. Germline CDR1 and CDR2: MNHEY and SVGEGT. CDR3 size: 16 residues. The CDR3 is CASIRRVRLAQETQYF. For the CDR3, the DNA is TGTGCCAGCATTCGGCGGGTCCGACTAGCGCAGGAGACCCAGTACTTC.

This clonotype was counted ten times or more. The chain carries TRBV4-1 and TRBJ1-2; 8 bases are a match to TRBD1. Per the germline V gene, CDR1 is MGHRA and CDR2 is YSYEKL. The CDR3 totals 19 residues. The V gene end was trimmed by 1 base and the J gene end by 4 bases; junction bases not matched to a gene: 17. DNA of the CDR3: TGCGCCAGCAGCCAAGTCTTGAGGACAGGGAGCCCCCGGGGCTATGGCTACACCTTC. Its protein product is CASSQVLRTGSPRGYGYTF.

The CDR3 nucleotides are TGCAGCGGGACGGTCTCCTACGAGCAGTACTTC. The encoded protein is CSGTVSYEQYF. The J gene is TRBJ2-7, the V gene TRBV29-1; D remains ambiguous. Germline V CDR1 and CDR2: SQVTM, ANQGSEA. The CDR3 contains 11 residues. V lost 7 bases and J 0 bases, leaving 7 bases between the germline ends.

The V call is TRBV29-1, the J call TRBJ1-2; 7 nucleotides agree with TRBD1. The CDR3 runs to 13 residues. The junction had 10 bases not matched to a gene; V was cut back by 4 bases and J by 8 bases. The germline CDR1 and CDR2 sequences are SQVTM and ANQGSEA. CDR3 in amino acids: CSVVEGGAEGYTF. DNA for the CDR3: TGCAGCGTTGTCGAAGGGGGCGCGGAGGGCTACACCTTC.

A few counts support this clonotype. The chain is built from TRBV25-1 and TRBJ2-5, with 9 bases lining up with TRBD1. The J call may be mistaken, given a closer DNA end match to TRBJ2-7. The germline CDR1 and CDR2 sequences are MGHDK and SYGVNS. The CDR3 length is 16 residues. The CDR3: CASSARPGQGIYEQYF. The DNA of the CDR3 is TGTGCCAGCAGTGCCCGTCCGGGACAGGGAATATACGAGCAGTACTTC.

The chain carries TRBV12-3 or TRBV12-4 and TRBJ1-1, with D possibly being TRBD1 (6 bases). This CDR3 region has 11 residues. The V and J ends lost 3 bases and 9 bases respectively, with 8 bases between them. CDR3 residues: CASSLRGQAFF. CDR3 in DNA: TGTGCCAGCAGTTTGCGGGGGCAAGCTTTCTTT.